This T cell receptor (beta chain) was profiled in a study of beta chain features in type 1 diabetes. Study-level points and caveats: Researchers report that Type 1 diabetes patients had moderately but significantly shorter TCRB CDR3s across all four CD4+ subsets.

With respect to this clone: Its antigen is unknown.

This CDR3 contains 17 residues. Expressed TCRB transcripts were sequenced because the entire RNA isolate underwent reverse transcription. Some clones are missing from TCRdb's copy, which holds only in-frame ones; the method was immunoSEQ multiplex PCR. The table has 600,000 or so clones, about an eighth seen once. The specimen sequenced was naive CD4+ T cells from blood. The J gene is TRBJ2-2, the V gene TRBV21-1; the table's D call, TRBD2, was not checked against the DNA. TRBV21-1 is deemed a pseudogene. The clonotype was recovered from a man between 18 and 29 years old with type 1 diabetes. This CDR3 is CASSGGTSGSGTGELFF. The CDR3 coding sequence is TGTGCCAGCAGCGGGGGGACTAGCGGGAGTGGGACCGGGGAGCTGTTTTTT.